The next 18 T cell receptor beta chains were all read from a single sample in a study of Graves' ophthalmopathy and Graves' hyperthyroidism. Amplification of the TCR beta CDR3 regions used RNA transcripts (as template). The workflow started with a first-round RT-PCR run with HTBI primers and then moved on to a second-round multiplex PCR. TCRdb fed the multiplex PCR reads into MiXCR, producing one record per CDR3 protein. Among approximately 540,000 distinct CDR3 sequences listed, 35% to 45% were seen once. The sequencing input was peripheral blood or thyroid tissue (not recorded which). These TCRs come from an adult man with Graves' hyperthyroidism.

V and J are TRBV19 and TRBJ2-7; D is undetermined. Germline V gene lookup returns CDR1 LNHDA and CDR2 SQIVND (reference sequence). Trimming left V 1 base short and J 5 bases short, with 9 bases between. The CDR3 is 13 residues long. The CDR3 protein is CASSIGEWNEQYF. CDR3 sequence (DNA): TGTGCCAGTAGTATAGGGGAATGGAACGAGCAGTACTTC.

This clonotype was counted at least ten times. The chain uses TRBV9 and TRBJ1-1; D not certain. Trimming left V 4 bases short and J 5 bases short, with 18 bases between. CDR1 SGDLS and CDR2 YYNGEE come from the germline V gene. The CDR3 spans 15 residues. CDR3 sequence (DNA): TGTGCCAGCAGCCCAAGGTGGGGTGGGCGGACTGAAGCTTTCTTT. Translation gives CASSPRWGGRTEAFF.

On this clonotype: Being one base from a much bigger clone, this may be a read error. This chain uses TRBV7-6 with TRBJ2-5, with D possibly being TRBD1 (6 bases). V was shortened by 1 base and J by 5 bases, with 17 bases between the two germline ends. CDR3 length: 16 amino acids. Germline V gene sequence: CDR1 SGHVS, CDR2 FNYEAQ. In DNA, the CDR3 is TGTGCCAGCAGCTTAGAGGCAGGGGCCTATGGGGAGACCCAGTACTTC. As protein: CASSLEAGAYGETQYF. The full variable domain, its missing parts supplied by reference TRBV7-6 and TRBJ2-5, is GAGVSQSPRYKVTKRGQDVALRCDPISGHVSLYWYRQALGQGPEFLTYFNYEAQQDKSGLPNDRFSAERPEGSISTLTIQRTEQRDSAMYRCASSLEAGAYGETQYFGPGTRLLVL.

This chain connects TRBV10-3 to TRBJ2-7, with 7 bases matching TRBD1. The J segment lost 2 bases and the V segment lost 5 bases, leaving 12 bases of the junction unmatched. Germline loops: CDR1 ENHRY, CDR2 SYGVKD. This CDR3 region has 16 residues. The chain's CDR3 is CAISSRSQGRAYEQYF. The CDR3, as DNA: TGTGCCATCAGTTCCAGGTCACAGGGGAGAGCCTACGAGCAGTACTTC.

This sequence joins TRBV12-3 or TRBV12-4 and TRBJ1-2, with D unclear. Trimming took off 3 bases at V and 3 bases at J, with 11 bases between the two ends. The length of the CDR3 is 14 residues. The CDR3 spells CASSFQTLDYGYTF. Written as DNA, the CDR3 is TGTGCCAGCAGTTTTCAGACCCTCGACTATGGCTACACCTTC.

The sample holds a few counts of this clonotype. The chain joins TRBV28 to TRBJ1-3; D may be TRBD1 (6 bases). The germline V gene has CDR1 MDHEN and CDR2 SYDVKM. CDR3 length: 15 amino acids. Trimming left V 6 bases short and J 3 bases short, with 15 bases between. CDR3 nucleotide sequence: TGTGCCAGCAGCCCTCCTCAGGGGTTTGGAAACACCATATATTTT. Protein product: CASSPPQGFGNTIYF.

This clonotype was detected ten times or more. The V and J genes are TRBV5-1 and TRBJ1-5; D is unclear. The CDR3 runs to 14 residues. The germline CDR1 and CDR2 sequences are SGHRS and YFSETQ. Trimming cost V 3 bases and J 0 bases, with 7 bases left between them. This CDR3 is CASSWGDSNQPQHF. CDR3 sequence (DNA): TGCGCCAGCAGCTGGGGAGATAGCAATCAGCCCCAGCATTTT.

The table lists this clonotype with a count of one. This rearrangement joins TRBV5-6 to TRBJ2-5; 13 bases are shared with TRBD2. The J call could be wrong; TRBJ2-1 is a better fit for the DNA end. The CDR3 runs to 17 residues. The germline V gene has CDR1 SGHDT and CDR2 YYEEEE. The DNA for the CDR3 is TGTGCCAGCAGCTTGGACGGACTAGCGGGAGTGCGGGATGAGCAGTTCTTC. Encoded protein: CASSLDGLAGVRDEQFF.

The gene calls are TRBV29-1 and TRBJ1-2; 11 bases are shared with TRBD1. CDR3 length equals 14 residues. Trimming took 6 bases from V and 2 from J; bases not matched to a gene: 5. The germline V gene encodes CDR1 SQVTM and CDR2 ANQGSEA. Here the CDR3 reads CSVPGQGGNYGYTF. The CDR3 nucleotides read TGCAGCGTCCCGGGACAGGGGGGAAACTATGGCTACACCTTC.

This clonotype came up many times. The genes are TRBV7-8 and TRBJ2-7; tentatively, D is TRBD2 (6 bases). Trimming removed 1 base at V and 6 bases at J, with 13 bases between. Germline assignment: CDR1 SGHVS and CDR2 FQNEAQ. The CDR3 covers 14 residues. This chain's CDR3 is CASSLVGGPGEQYF. CDR3 nucleotide sequence: TGTGCCAGCAGCTTAGTTGGAGGGCCGGGCGAGCAGTACTTC. Using reference TRBV7-8 and TRBJ2-7 for the parts outside the CDR3, the full variable domain is GAGVSQSPRYKVAKRGQDVALRCDPISGHVSLFWYQQALGQGPEFLTYFQNEAQLDKSGLPSDRFFAERPEGSVSTLKIQRTQQEDSAVYLCASSLVGGPGEQYFGPGTRLTVT.

This clonotype appeared once. One junction end does not reproduce the germline sequence, and a read error may be involved. This chain links TRBV29-1 with TRBJ2-1, with TRBD2 matching 9 bases. Looked up from germline, CDR1 is SQVTM and CDR2 is ANQGSEA. CDR3 size: 14 residues. In nucleotides, the CDR3 is TGCAGTGTTGACGCGGGAGGGGGGTACAATGAGCAGTTCTTC. Translated, it gives CSVDAGGGYNEQFF.

Turning to this clonotype: A single base separates this from a much larger clone, so it may be a read error. This sequence joins TRBV20-1 and TRBJ1-2, with TRBD1 as a possible D gene (6 bases). With 1 base removed from V and 9 bases from J, the gap between germline ends came to 15 bases. CDR1 and CDR2 (germline): DFQATT, SNEGSKA (reference sequence). The CDR3 sequence is 13 residues long. The CDR3 region has the DNA TGCAGTGCTAGAGCGAAACAACAGGGATGCTACACCTTC. This gives the protein CSARAKQQGCYTF.

This clonotype appeared many times. The chain links TRBV12-3 or TRBV12-4 to TRBJ1-5; TRBD1 might be the D (5 bases). The ends were cut back, 3 bases at V and 5 bases at J, with 17 bases in the middle. The CDR3 covers 16 residues. The CDR3: CASSFHRGVGDQPQHF. In DNA form, the CDR3 reads TGTGCCAGCAGTTTTCATCGTGGGGTGGGGGATCAGCCCCAGCATTTT.

This clonotype was seen ten or more times. The chain uses TRBV29-1 and TRBJ1-1; no clear D gene. From germline, CDR1 is SQVTM and CDR2 ANQGSEA. Trimming pared 8 bases from V and 2 bases from J, leaving 12 bases between. This CDR3 region has 12 residues. This CDR3 is CSPRGPNTEAFF. In DNA, the CDR3 is TGCAGCCCGCGAGGCCCAAACACTGAAGCTTTCTTT.

This clonotype was recorded a few times. At one of its ends the junction is not consistent with the germline gene, which may arise from a read error. The chain employs TRBV10-3 and TRBJ1-2; D remains unclear. Germline V gene lookup returns CDR1 ENHRY and CDR2 SYGVKD. This CDR3 has 14 residues. The DNA of the CDR3 is TGTGCCAGCAGTTACGGAGAAGACAACTATGGCTACACCTTC. Protein sequence: CASSYGEDNYGYTF.

The V gene is TRBV29-1, the J gene TRBJ2-7; D is perhaps TRBD1 (5 bases). This CDR3 has 12 residues. The germline V gene encodes CDR1 SQVTM and CDR2 ANQGSEA. V shed 8 bases and J shed 3 bases, with 14 bases lying between them. The DNA for the CDR3 is TGCAGCTTCGTTGGCAGGGACTACGAGCAGTACTTC. It codes for CSFVGRDYEQYF.

This clonotype showed up many times. This chain connects TRBV20-1 to TRBJ2-7; D is perhaps TRBD1 (6 bases). V was trimmed by 6 bases and J by 5 bases, leaving 20 bases between them. CDR3 size: 14 residues. The germline gives CDR1 DFQATT, CDR2 SNEGSKA (reference sequence). CDR3: CSAITGKANHEQYF. The CDR3 DNA sequence: TGCAGTGCAATAACAGGGAAGGCCAACCACGAGCAGTACTTC.

This clonotype was recorded at least ten times. This sequence joins TRBV5-4 and TRBJ2-7; TRBD1 aligns across 7 bases. The V gene's germline CDR1 is SGHNT and CDR2 YYREEE (reference sequence). The CDR3 runs 14 residues. Unmatched junction bases numbered 8, after V lost 3 bases and J lost 5 bases. In DNA form, the CDR3 reads TGTGCCAGCAGCTATGACAGGGTAGTCCACGAGCAGTACTTC. It translates to CASSYDRVVHEQYF.